This T cell receptor (beta chain) came from a study of molecular identifiers for immune sequencing clone quantification. This clonotype was seen only a few times. Previously described methods and listed TCR primers were used for bulk TCR libraries. TCRdb reprocessed the PCR reads with MiXCR, giving one entry per CDR3 protein. The sample shows some 590,000 distinct CDR3 sequences, approximately 24% of them seen only once. The CDR3 spans 12 residues. The germline CDR1 and CDR2 sequences are MNHEY and SVGEGT. V lost 8 bases, J lost 2 bases, and 9 bases lay in between. The sequencing sample was made of naive CD8+ T cells from blood, with Jurkat cell RNA spiked in. Subset denoted: FACS-sorted CD8+CD4-CCR7+CD45RA+ naive T cells. This TCR derives from a human donor in good health. Some libraries in this study had Jurkat cell RNA spiked in. V and J are TRBV6-2 or TRBV6-3 and TRBJ2-5; D is unresolved. The CDR3 loop is CASAGKQETQYF. The CDR3 DNA reads TGTGCCAGCGCCGGCAAACAAGAGACCCAGTACTTC.